The TCR beta chain described here comes from a study of cytotoxic CD8 clonotypes in ibrutinib-treated CLL. Study details: Mean per-sample yields comprised around 280,000 productive templates and fewer than 95,000 productive rearrangements.

Comment on this clone: The antigen is not known.

Per germline, CDR1 GTSNPN and CDR2 SVGIG (reference sequence). This CDR3 region has 15 residues. J gave up 5 bases and V 3 bases, and 10 bases lay outside the gene matches. Some clones are missing from TCRdb's copy, which holds only in-frame ones; the method was immunoSEQ multiplex PCR. The table shows approximately 70,000 clones, with about nine tenths occurring only once. Whole-study results and caveats: Under treatment, the uncommon public clonotypes either contracted or remained stable.

Sample: PBMCs, taken after 12 months of ibrutinib treatment. This receptor was identified in a human donor with chronic lymphocytic leukemia. The chain recombines TRBV30 with TRBJ2-5; TRBD2 matches 9 bases. The CDR3 here is CAWSKGVAGDETQYF. The CDR3 nucleotides are TGTGCCTGGAGCAAAGGGGTAGCGGGAGATGAGACCCAGTACTTC.